One and the same sample provided the 22 T cell receptor beta chains below, sequenced in a study of CD4 T cells in relation to SARS-CoV-2 and coronaviruses. Assay: immunoSEQ multiplex PCR; the TCRdb copy retains only in-frame clones and omits some. The data contain fewer than 20,000 clones, about 70% of them seen just once; the ten biggest clones take up roughly 31%. The antigens these receptors bind are not known. CD4+ T cells from unexposed donors were obtained before the COVID-19 pandemic (2011-2018). CD4+ T cells were isolated from the cells after more than 8 days of culture. The source material was CD4+ T cells from PBMCs, cultured in vitro. The receptor source for this set is a human donor in good health.

DNA for the CDR3: TGTGCCAGCAGTTTTATTGGTCGGGGTATAAGGACCGGGGAGCTGTTTTTT. It yields the protein CASSFIGRGIRTGELFF. The chain links TRBV27 to TRBJ2-2; tentative D call: TRBD2 (5 bases). V was pared by 3 bases and J by 5 bases, with 19 bases between. CDR3 length equals 17 residues. Germline lookup yields CDR1 MNHEY and CDR2 SMNVEV (reference sequence).

The V and J genes are TRBV13 and TRBJ2-3, with 8 bases identical to TRBD2. The CDR3 has 17 residues. The germline V gene has CDR1 PRHDT and CDR2 FYEKMQ (reference sequence). V shed 4 bases, J shed 0 bases, and the junction held 9 bases outside the gene matches. CDR3 protein: CASSSERLAPSTDTQYF. CDR3 nucleotides: TGTGCCAGCAGCTCGGAACGACTAGCGCCTAGCACAGATACGCAGTATTTT.

The chain is built from TRBV30 and TRBJ2-5; 7 bases are shared with TRBD1. This CDR3 is 13 amino acids long. Trimming at V came to 2 bases and at J to 4 bases, leaving 4 bases not matched to a gene. CDR1 is GTSNPN, CDR2 SVGIG, per germline (reference sequence). The CDR3 DNA sequence: TGTGCCTGGAGTAACAGGGGAAGAGAGACCCAGTACTTC. Translation gives CAWSNRGRETQYF.

The rearrangement joins TRBV9 to TRBJ2-3; 9 bases fit TRBD1. Germline assignment: CDR1 SGDLS and CDR2 YYNGEE. CDR3 length: 15 residues. V was clipped by 2 bases and J by 3 bases; unmatched bases: 4. CDR3 loop: CASSVTGQGTDTQYF. In DNA, the CDR3 is TGTGCCAGCAGCGTTACGGGACAGGGTACAGATACGCAGTATTTT.

The chain links TRBV5-6 to TRBJ2-3, with D possibly TRBD1 on 5 matching bases. The V end was cut by 0 bases, the J end by 3 bases, with 14 bases between. This CDR3 contains 16 residues. Germline V gene lookup returns CDR1 SGHDT and CDR2 YYEEEE. CDR3 DNA: TGTGCCAGCAGCTTGGTTCCAGGCCAGGGAACAGATACGCAGTATTTT. It yields the protein CASSLVPGQGTDTQYF. The full variable domain, with the rest looked up from reference TRBV5-6 and TRBJ2-3, is DAGVTQSPTHLIKTRGQQVTLRCSPKSGHDTVSWYQQALGQGPQFIFQYYEEEERQRGNFPDRFSGHQFPNYSSELNVNALLLGDSALYLCASSLVPGQGTDTQYFGPGTRLTVL.

This clone was seen more than once but under ten times. The chain uses TRBV10-1 and TRBJ2-1; D perhaps matches TRBD2 (5 bases). The germline V gene has CDR1 WNHNN and CDR2 SYGVQD (reference sequence). CDR3 length: 14 residues. Deletions cut 2 bases from V and 9 bases from J, with 14 bases between. The CDR3 here is CASSETLEVAEQFF. The DNA for the CDR3 is TGCGCCAGCAGTGAGACACTAGAGGTGGCTGAGCAGTTCTTC.

This clone has just one count. The chain recombines TRBV4-1 with TRBJ2-1, with D unclear. The CDR3 is 16 amino acids. Germline CDR1 is MGHRA and CDR2 is YSYEKL. The V end lost 0 bases, the J end lost 1 base, and 10 bases lay between the germline ends. In DNA, the CDR3 is TGCGCCAGCAGCCAAGATGAGTTAGGATCCTACAATGAGCAGTTCTTC. It specifies CASSQDELGSYNEQFF.

V gene TRBV4-1 combines with J gene TRBJ2-3, with 7 bases that match TRBD1. The CDR3 loop spans 15 amino acids. Trimming cost V 5 bases and J 4 bases; bases outside gene matches: 9. The V gene's germline CDR1 is MGHRA and CDR2 YSYEKL. Here the CDR3 reads CASSLRQGSSDTQYF. The CDR3 DNA reads TGCGCCAGCAGCTTACGACAGGGTAGCTCAGATACGCAGTATTTT.

The chain joins TRBV28 to TRBJ1-5; perhaps TRBD1 as D (5 bases). Trimming shortened V by 6 bases and J by 0 bases, and 18 bases separated the two germline ends. The CDR3 spans 17 residues. Germline-derived CDR1 and CDR2 are MDHEN and SYDVKM. Written as DNA, the CDR3 is TGTGCCAGCAGCCCGGGACGCAACTCATATAGCAATCAGCCCCAGCATTTT. This gives the protein CASSPGRNSYSNQPQHF.

The genes are TRBV5-1 and TRBJ2-5; 10 nucleotides line up with TRBD1. The CDR3 has 14 residues. V trimming: 2 bases; J trimming: 5 bases; junction bases outside the gene matches: 3. CDR1 SGHRS and CDR2 YFSETQ come from the germline V gene. For the CDR3, the DNA is TGCGCCAGCAGCTTAGACAGGGGGCGGGAGACCCAGTACTTC. Residues: CASSLDRGRETQYF.

The rearrangement links TRBV7-7 to TRBJ2-1, with 16 bases matching TRBD2. This CDR3 comprises 16 residues. V lost 4 bases, J lost 7 bases, and 4 bases stayed unmatched. Germline values: CDR1 SSHAT, CDR2 FNYEAQ (reference sequence). The DNA for the CDR3 is TGTGCCAGCAGCTCAGGGACTAGCGGGAGGGTTAATGAGCAGTTCTTC. This encodes CASSSGTSGRVNEQFF. The complete variable domain, with remaining parts taken from reference TRBV7-7 and TRBJ2-1, reads GAGVSQSPRYKVTKRGQDVTLRCDPISSHATLYWYQQALGQGPEFLTYFNYEAQPDKSGLPSDRFSAERPEGSISTLTIQRTEQRDSAMYRCASSSGTSGRVNEQFFGPGTRLTVL.

The chain has TRBV7-3 and TRBJ1-1, with TRBD1 as a possible D gene (5 bases). V was clipped by 2 bases and J by 0 bases, with 7 bases between them. From germline, CDR1 is SGHTA and CDR2 FQGTGA. CDR3 length: 14 residues. The DNA for the CDR3 is TGTGCCAGCAGCTTATCGGGGCTGAACACTGAAGCTTTCTTT. Protein: CASSLSGLNTEAFF.

Here the CDR3 DNA reads TGTGCCAGCAGCTTAAGCCAGGGAAGCACTGAAGCTTTCTTT. Protein: CASSLSQGSTEAFF. The rearrangement links TRBV7-3 to TRBJ1-1, with D maybe TRBD1 (5 bases). The CDR3 is 14 amino acids. CDR1 is SGHTA, CDR2 FQGTGA, per germline. V dropped 1 base and J dropped 4 bases, with 10 bases sitting between them.

This sequence joins TRBV11-3 and TRBJ2-7, with TRBD2 matching 12 bases. The CDR3 sequence is 17 residues long. The V gene's germline CDR1 is SGHNT and CDR2 YENEEA. With 0 bases clipped from V and 5 bases from J, the junction kept 8 bases outside the gene matches. The CDR3 region is CASSLEALLAGGHEQYF. DNA of the CDR3: TGTGCCAGCAGCTTAGAGGCGCTGCTAGCGGGAGGGCACGAGCAGTACTTC.

This chain links TRBV6-1 with TRBJ2-1; D is possibly TRBD1 (7 bases). The V end was cut by 2 bases, the J end by 9 bases, with 32 bases between. The germline gives CDR1 MNHNS, CDR2 SASEGT. The length of the CDR3 is 20 residues. As DNA, the CDR3 is TGTGCCAGCAGTGAAAGACAGGGACGCCTAACGGGAGCCAGGGTGGCTGAGCAGTTCTTC. The encoded protein is CASSERQGRLTGARVAEQFF.

The chain joins TRBV7-3 to TRBJ2-1; 7 bases are a match to TRBD2. Unmatched junction bases numbered 14, after V lost 5 bases and J lost 4 bases. Germline CDR1 reads SGHTA; CDR2 reads FQGTGA. The CDR3 contains 17 residues. CDR3 DNA sequence: TGTGCCAGCAGCAAAAATTCGGCGGGAGTGGGGTACAATGAGCAGTTCTTC. Its protein product is CASSKNSAGVGYNEQFF.

V and J are TRBV29-1 and TRBJ1-5; TRBD1 matches 7 bases. Trimming at V came to 6 bases and at J to 3 bases, leaving 5 bases not matched to a gene. Germline CDR1 and CDR2: SQVTM and ANQGSEA. The CDR3 contains 13 residues. The CDR3 sequence is CSVGTELNQPQHF. The DNA for the CDR3 is TGCAGCGTCGGGACAGAGCTCAATCAGCCCCAGCATTTT.

V and J are TRBV3-1 (or the pseudogene TRBV3-2) and TRBJ1-2; the D gene is possibly TRBD1 (5 bases). The CDR3 spans 14 residues. Deletions cut 4 bases from V and 4 bases from J, with 13 bases between. Germline V CDR1 and CDR2: LGHDT, YNNKEL (reference sequence). CDR3 bases: TGTGCCAGCAGCCCAGGACACTCTAGCTATGGCTACACCTTC. As protein: CASSPGHSSYGYTF.

The table lists this clone with a count of one. The gene calls are TRBV30 and TRBJ1-2; D is ambiguous. The CDR3 consists of 12 residues. Between the trimmed V and J ends, which lost 1 base and 4 bases, there was a span of 7 bases. CDR1 is GTSNPN and CDR2 is SVGIG in the germline V gene (reference sequence). CDR3 DNA sequence: TGTGCCTGGAGTGGGATACGCTATGGCTACACCTTC. Amino acid sequence: CAWSGIRYGYTF.

This clone was seen a single time. The chain employs TRBV5-8 and TRBJ1-5; D is undetermined. Germline CDR1 SGHTS, CDR2 YDEGEE. The CDR3 has 12 residues. The ends were cut back, 3 bases at V and 8 bases at J, with 9 bases in the middle. The CDR3 spells CASSYSSEPQHF. The CDR3 DNA reads TGTGCCAGCAGCTACTCATCGGAGCCCCAGCATTTT.

The genes are TRBV27 and TRBJ2-1, with 12 bases that match TRBD1. CDR1 is MNHEY and CDR2 is SMNVEV in the germline V gene (reference sequence). The CDR3 totals 13 residues. The junction had 3 bases not matched to a gene; V was cut back by 5 bases and J by 10 bases. DNA of the CDR3: TGTGCCAGCAGTCGGGACAGGGGGCCGGAGCAGTTCTTC. Translating gives CASSRDRGPEQFF.

The chain joins TRBV2 to TRBJ2-1; TRBD1 is a possible D gene (6 bases). Germline V gene data show CDR1 as SNHLY and CDR2 as FYNNEI. The V end was cut by 5 bases, the J end by 0 bases, with 17 bases between. The CDR3 totals 17 residues. CDR3 protein: CASSYSGTSSSYNEQFF. Written as DNA, the CDR3 is TGTGCCAGCAGTTATTCCGGGACATCGAGCTCCTACAATGAGCAGTTCTTC.